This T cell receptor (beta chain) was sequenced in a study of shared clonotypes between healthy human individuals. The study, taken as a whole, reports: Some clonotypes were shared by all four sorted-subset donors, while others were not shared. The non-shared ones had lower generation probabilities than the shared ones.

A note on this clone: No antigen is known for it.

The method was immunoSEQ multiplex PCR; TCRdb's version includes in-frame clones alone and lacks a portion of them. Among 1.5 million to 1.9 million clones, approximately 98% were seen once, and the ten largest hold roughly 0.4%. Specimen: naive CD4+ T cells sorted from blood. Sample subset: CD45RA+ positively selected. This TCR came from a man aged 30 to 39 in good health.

CDR3 in DNA: TGTGCCAGCAGCTTATTGGCCACGAAACTATATAGCAATCAGCCCCAGCATTTT. Translation gives CASSLLATKLYSNQPQHF. The V and J genes are TRBV7-2 and TRBJ1-5; no firm D call. Trimming removed 2 bases at V and 0 bases at J, with 17 bases between. The CDR3 sequence is 18 residues long. Germline V gives CDR1 SGHTA, CDR2 FQGNSA. Filled out from reference TRBV7-2 and TRBJ1-5, the complete variable domain reads GAGVSQSPSNKVTEKGKDVELRCDPISGHTALYWYRQSLGQGLEFLIYFQGNSAPDKSGLPSDRFSAERTGGSVSTLTIQRTQQEDSAVYLCASSLLATKLYSNQPQHFGDGTRLSIL.